The next 20 T cell receptor beta chains were all read from a single sample in a study of blood T cell repertoires in COVID-19 (dated by TCRdb to 2020 to 2022). The protocol used for the library was the immunoSEQ multiplex PCR assay. Here the immuneACCESS table is served through TCRdb, limited to in-frame sequences with V and J called. Missing clones are a known gap in these copies; in checked studies unresolved V genes cover under half, and the rest lacks a known reason. This sample comprises more than 150,000 clones, about four fifths of them detected only once. The ten largest clones capture 12% of the sample. Specimen: peripheral blood. Receptors originate from a woman aged 80 or older with COVID-19, enrolled during active disease.

This clone was picked up one time. The chain is built from TRBV7-8 and TRBJ1-1; TRBD1 might be the D (5 bases). The CDR3 contains 15 residues. Deletions cut 4 bases from V and 0 bases from J, with 12 bases between. Germline V gene lookup returns CDR1 SGHVS and CDR2 FQNEAQ. The CDR3 bases are TGTGCCAGCAGCTCAAGACAGACCATGAACACTGAAGCTTTCTTT. Its translation: CASSSRQTMNTEAFF. The full variable domain, in which reference TRBV7-8 and TRBJ1-1 provide the parts outside the CDR3, is GAGVSQSPRYKVAKRGQDVALRCDPISGHVSLFWYQQALGQGPEFLTYFQNEAQLDKSGLPSDRFFAERPEGSVSTLKIQRTQQEDSAVYLCASSSRQTMNTEAFFGQGTRLTVV.

The J gene is TRBJ1-1, the V gene TRBV13; weak D call: TRBD1 (5 bases). CDR3 length: 16 residues. The V end lost 0 bases, the J end lost 0 bases, and 11 bases lay between the germline ends. Germline-derived CDR1 and CDR2 are PRHDT and FYEKMQ (reference sequence). In nucleotides, the CDR3 is TGTGCCAGCAGCTTAGGGCAGGGCCCCATGAACACTGAAGCTTTCTTT. Translating gives CASSLGQGPMNTEAFF.

V usage is TRBV10-3 and J usage is TRBJ2-1; 9 bases match TRBD2. V was clipped by 7 bases and J by 3 bases; unmatched bases: 4. The V gene's germline CDR1 is ENHRY and CDR2 SYGVKD. This CDR3 is 14 amino acids long. CDR3 sequence (DNA): TGTGCCATCACTGCGGGAGGGGTCTACAATGAGCAGTTCTTC. This translates into CAITAGGVYNEQFF.

The chain recombines TRBV5-1 with TRBJ2-1; 8 nucleotides align to TRBD1. This CDR3 has 17 amino acids. Looked up from germline, CDR1 is SGHRS and CDR2 is YFSETQ. The V segment lost 0 bases and the J segment 3 bases; nucleotides outside the gene matches: 8. The CDR3 nucleotides read TGCGCCAGCAGCTTGGGTATAGACAGGGGAGGCTACAATGAGCAGTTCTTC. Amino acids: CASSLGIDRGGYNEQFF.

The chain uses TRBV5-1 and TRBJ2-2; the match to TRBD2 covers 15 bases. Germline CDR1 and CDR2: SGHRS and YFSETQ. V was pared by 4 bases and J by 5 bases, with 3 bases of the junction left unmatched. This CDR3 comprises 16 residues. In DNA, the CDR3 is TGCGCCAGCAGCCGGGGACTAGCGGGAGGAACCGGGGAGCTGTTTTTT. Translating gives CASSRGLAGGTGELFF.

J is TRBJ1-5 and V is TRBV19; D unclear. CDR3 length equals 18 residues. Trimming removed 4 bases at V and 0 bases at J, with 19 bases between. Germline V lookup: CDR1 LNHDA, CDR2 SQIVND (reference sequence). CDR3 region: CASSSPGGENYSNQPQHF. The CDR3 bases are TGTGCCAGTAGTAGCCCAGGCGGGGAGAACTATAGCAATCAGCCCCAGCATTTT.

A single count supports this clone. The chain recombines TRBV7-9 with TRBJ1-1; 7 positions agree with TRBD1. V shed 2 bases and J 0 bases; nucleotides not matched to a gene: 6. Germline CDR1 and CDR2: SEHNR and FQNEAQ (reference sequence). This CDR3 spans 16 amino acids. Here the CDR3 reads CASSLPRDSMNTEAFF. CDR3 nucleotides: TGTGCCAGCAGCTTACCTCGGGACAGCATGAACACTGAAGCTTTCTTT.

The chain couples TRBV4-2 to TRBJ2-7, with a tentative D call TRBD2 (6 bases). Trimming removed 0 bases at V and 9 bases at J, with 9 bases between. CDR1 is LGHNA and CDR2 is YNFKEQ in the germline V gene. CDR3 length: 12 residues. The CDR3 spells CASSQDLGGQYF. CDR3 bases: TGTGCCAGCAGCCAAGATCTGGGGGGGCAGTACTTC.

The chain combines TRBV6-2 or TRBV6-3 with TRBJ1-2; TRBD1 aligns across 8 bases. CDR1 and CDR2 from the germline V gene are MNHEY and SVGEGT. CDR3 size: 13 residues. With 5 bases clipped from V and 7 bases from J, the junction kept 6 bases outside the gene matches. CDR3 nucleotides: TGTGCCAGCAGTCCGGACAGGGTTTTTGGCTACACCTTC. It encodes CASSPDRVFGYTF.

The rearrangement uses TRBV7-8 and TRBJ1-2; 8 nucleotides agree with TRBD1. Unmatched junction bases numbered 5, after V lost 1 base and J lost 4 bases. From germline, CDR1 is SGHVS and CDR2 FQNEAQ. The CDR3 contains 15 residues. The CDR3 loop is CASSLGPGTGYGYTF. The CDR3 region has the DNA TGTGCCAGCAGCTTAGGCCCCGGGACAGGCTATGGCTACACCTTC.

The V call is TRBV29-1, the J call TRBJ1-2, with TRBD1 matching over 9 bases. V lost 7 bases, J lost 4 bases, and 10 bases stayed unmatched. This CDR3 has 14 residues. The V gene's germline CDR1 is SQVTM and CDR2 ANQGSEA. The CDR3: CSAEGGQGIYGYTF. For the CDR3, the DNA is TGCAGCGCTGAGGGGGGACAGGGAATCTATGGCTACACCTTC.

This clone came up once. The chain has TRBV5-1 and TRBJ1-2; 7 bases line up with TRBD1. V shed 4 bases, J shed 3 bases, and the junction held 3 bases outside the gene matches. Germline V gene sequence: CDR1 SGHRS, CDR2 YFSETQ. CDR3 length: 13 residues. CDR3 sequence (DNA): TGCGCCAGCAGCCCGCAGGGGGACTATGGCTACACCTTC. Protein product: CASSPQGDYGYTF.

The V and J genes are TRBV2 and TRBJ1-2; weak D call: TRBD1 (6 bases). This CDR3 region has 13 residues. The germline V gene has CDR1 SNHLY and CDR2 FYNNEI. V was shortened by 10 bases and J by 7 bases, with 19 bases between the two germline ends. The CDR3: CATLGQFLTGYTF. CDR3 nucleotides: TGTGCCACCCTGGGACAATTTCTAACTGGCTACACCTTC.

The V and J genes are TRBV7-8 and TRBJ1-1, with no clear D. V was cut by 3 bases and J by 3 bases, with 23 bases left in between. This CDR3 has 18 residues. Germline CDR1 and CDR2: SGHVS and FQNEAQ. The CDR3 here is CASSFPWEVTEDYTEAFF. CDR3 nucleotide sequence: TGTGCCAGCAGCTTCCCTTGGGAGGTAACTGAAGACTACACTGAAGCTTTCTTT. Looking up the rest from reference TRBV7-8 and TRBJ1-1 gives the full variable domain: GAGVSQSPRYKVAKRGQDVALRCDPISGHVSLFWYQQALGQGPEFLTYFQNEAQLDKSGLPSDRFFAERPEGSVSTLKIQRTQQEDSAVYLCASSFPWEVTEDYTEAFFGQGTRLTVV.

The chain carries TRBV5-1 and TRBJ2-2; 12 bases fit TRBD2. Trimming cost V 3 bases and J 3 bases; bases outside gene matches: 6. The CDR3 totals 17 residues. CDR1 and CDR2 (germline): SGHRS, YFSETQ. The CDR3 region has the DNA TGCGCCAGCAGCTCCCCGGGACTAGCGGGTCACACCGGGGAGCTGTTTTTT. Its protein product is CASSSPGLAGHTGELFF.

Turning to this clone: The junction does not match germline at one end; this may be a read error. The chain combines TRBV7-3 with TRBJ2-3; TRBD2 matches 9 bases. The CDR3 sequence is 17 residues long. Germline V lookup: CDR1 SGHTA, CDR2 FQGTGA. In nucleotides, the CDR3 is TGTGCCAGCAGCGTAACCTATAGCGGGGGAGGCACAGATACGCAGTATTTT. It translates to CASSVTYSGGGTDTQYF.

This chain uses TRBV10-3 with TRBJ2-7; TRBD1 might be the D (5 bases). There are 13 residues in the CDR3. The V end lost 3 bases, the J end lost 6 bases, and 12 bases lay between the germline ends. Germline V gives CDR1 ENHRY, CDR2 SYGVKD. The CDR3 sequence: CAISEAGWSEQYF. CDR3 DNA: TGTGCCATCAGTGAAGCAGGGTGGAGCGAGCAGTACTTC.

V usage is TRBV19 and J usage is TRBJ1-1; tentative D call: TRBD1 (6 bases). With 7 bases removed from V and 4 bases from J, the gap between germline ends came to 16 bases. In germline, CDR1 is LNHDA, CDR2 SQIVND (reference sequence). This CDR3 contains 14 residues. This chain's CDR3 is CASTPGGDGTEAFF. Here the CDR3 DNA reads TGTGCCAGTACCCCTGGGGGCGACGGCACTGAAGCTTTCTTT. The variable domain in full, with the rest retrieved from reference TRBV19 and TRBJ1-1, is DGGITQSPKYLFRKEGQNVTLSCEQNLNHDAMYWYRQDPGQGLRLIYYSQIVNDFQKGDIAEGYSVSREKKESFPLTVTSAQKNPTAFYLCASTPGGDGTEAFFGQGTRLTVV.

The J gene is TRBJ1-2, the V gene TRBV10-1; D is undetermined. Trimming left V 6 bases short and J 7 bases short, with 12 bases between. The CDR3 sequence is 12 residues long. Per the germline V gene, CDR1 is WNHNN and CDR2 is SYGVQD (reference sequence). CDR3 residues: CASSVYMAGYTF. DNA of the CDR3: TGCGCCAGCAGCGTTTATATGGCTGGCTACACCTTC.

This clone was seen once. The gene calls are TRBV28 and TRBJ2-1, with 8 positions matching TRBD2. The J segment lost 10 bases and the V segment lost 5 bases, leaving 16 bases of the junction unmatched. The CDR3 runs 16 residues. In germline, CDR1 is MDHEN, CDR2 SYDVKM. This CDR3 is CASSLTSGSVGGEQFF. CDR3 DNA sequence: TGTGCCAGCAGTCTTACTAGCGGATCCGTCGGGGGGGAGCAGTTCTTC. Full variable domain (missing parts from reference TRBV28 and TRBJ2-1): DVKVTQSSRYLVKRTGEKVFLECVQDMDHENMFWYRQDPGLGLRLIYFSYDVKMKEKGDIPEGYSVSREKKERFSLILESASTNQTSMYLCASSLTSGSVGGEQFFGPGTRLTVL.